This T cell receptor (beta chain) was sequenced during a study of blood T cells in healthy people across ages. Findings of the study overall: Possibly, changes in expanded clonotypes were confounded because donor CMV status was unknown.

Primers used in a second PCR of about 6 to 11 cycles were a sample-barcoded 5' primer and a J-beta primer mix. TCRdb reprocessed the 5' RACE reads via MiXCR and lists one record per CDR3 protein. The sample has about a million distinct CDR3 sequences, roughly 52% seen once. Researchers isolated at least 6 million PBMCs per sample. CDR3 length equals 14 residues. The V gene's germline CDR1 is MDHEN and CDR2 SYDVKM. Concerning this clonotype: Its target is not known.

The sequence came from a man under 40 in good health. The chain carries TRBV28 and TRBJ2-5; possibly TRBD1 for D (6 bases). The J call is in doubt because the DNA end fits TRBJ2-7 better. Sequences were obtained from blood. The CDR3 nucleotides read TGTGCCACCTTATCTGGACAGCCCCCTTACGAGCAGTACTTC. Translated: CATLSGQPPYEQYF.